Presented here are 15 T cell receptor beta chains from one specimen sequenced in a study of CD8 T cells in Susac syndrome (dated by TCRdb to about 2019). The library was built by means of the immunoSEQ multiplex PCR assay. RNA was extracted using the RNeasy kit, and roughly 0.5 to 1 microgram was reverse transcribed with random hexamers. TCRdb handled the public reads itself, with Q25 trimming in fastp and clone calling in MiXCR, and kept productive beta chains. All rows with the same CDR3 protein become a single entry with the most common DNA and genes. The sample table contains about 76,000 distinct CDR3 sequences; only one count was recorded for around 93% of them. 0.45% to 0.55% of the sample rests with the top ten. The sample taken for sequencing was CD8+ T cells from PBMCs. These receptors were taken from a human donor with Susac syndrome.

This clonotype has a single count. The rearrangement joins TRBV12-3 or TRBV12-4 to TRBJ2-1, with TRBD2 matching over 10 bases. V trimming: 5 bases; J trimming: 1 base; junction bases outside the gene matches: 14. This CDR3 is 19 amino acids long. The CDR3 DNA sequence: TGTGCCAGCAGTCCGCGGCTAGCGGGAGACCCCCTTTCCTACAATGAGCAGTTCTTC. As protein: CASSPRLAGDPLSYNEQFF.

This CDR3 reads CASSPAYPSGANVLTF. CDR3 DNA sequence: TGTGCCAGCAGCCCCGCCTACCCCTCTGGGGCCAACGTCCTGACTTTC. The genes are TRBV7-9 and TRBJ2-6; D is ambiguous. This CDR3 is 16 amino acids long. The V gene's germline CDR1 is SEHNR and CDR2 FQNEAQ (reference sequence). Trimming left V 5 bases short and J 0 bases short, with 11 bases between. The full variable domain, with the rest looked up from reference TRBV7-9 and TRBJ2-6, is DTGVSQNPRHKITKRGQNVTFRCDPISEHNRLYWYRQTLGQGPEFLTYFQNEAQLEKSRLLSDRFSAERPKGSFSTLEIQRTEQGDSAMYLCASSPAYPSGANVLTFGAGSRLTVL.

The genes are TRBV12-3 or TRBV12-4 and TRBJ2-5; D is possibly TRBD1 or TRBD2 (5 bases each). The CDR3 has 15 residues. Trimming stripped 3 bases from V and 4 bases from J, with 15 bases between. CDR3 in DNA: TGTGCCAGCAGTTTCTCCGGGACCGGGGCAGAGACCCAGTACTTC. Protein sequence: CASSFSGTGAETQYF.

The chain is built from TRBV9 and TRBJ1-1, with D uncertain. The CDR3 extends over 12 amino acids. CDR1 is SGDLS and CDR2 is YYNGEE in the germline V gene. The V end lost 4 bases, the J end lost 2 bases, and 6 bases lay between the germline ends. The CDR3 DNA reads TGTGCCAGCAGCCCACCTAACACTGAAGCTTTCTTT. The encoded protein is CASSPPNTEAFF.

This clonotype came up once. The rearrangement links TRBV5-1 to TRBJ1-5; 7 bases fit TRBD1. Unmatched junction bases numbered 6, after V lost 4 bases and J lost 5 bases. Germline V gives CDR1 SGHRS, CDR2 YFSETQ. The CDR3 loop spans 14 amino acids. The CDR3 nucleotides read TGCGCCAGCAGCCCGACAGGGAGGCATCAGCCCCAGCATTTT. This codes for CASSPTGRHQPQHF.

J is TRBJ2-7 and V is TRBV25-1; 10 nucleotides match TRBD2. This CDR3 has 15 residues. J was trimmed by 7 bases and V by 4 bases; bases with no gene match: 10. Germline V gene data show CDR1 as MGHDK and CDR2 as SYGVNS. The CDR3 bases are TGTGCCAGCAGTGCCCTAGCGGGAGAATCGGGGGAGCAGTACTTC. Translation: CASSALAGESGEQYF.

The rearrangement links TRBV29-1 to TRBJ2-1; 14 bases are a match to TRBD2. This CDR3 comprises 16 residues. The V and J ends lost 3 bases and 7 bases, in that order; junction bases with no gene match: 8. Per the germline V gene, CDR1 is SQVTM and CDR2 is ANQGSEA. The CDR3, as DNA: TGCAGCGTTGATGGGACTAGCGGGAGTTTTTTGAATGAGCAGTTCTTC. It is translated as CSVDGTSGSFLNEQFF.

This sequence joins TRBV20-1 and TRBJ2-2, with TRBD1 identical over 9 bases. The V gene end was trimmed by 3 bases and the J gene end by 3 bases; junction bases not matched to a gene: 5. CDR1 DFQATT and CDR2 SNEGSKA come from the germline V gene (reference sequence). This CDR3 region has 15 residues. The CDR3 loop is CSARARTGDTGELFF. The CDR3 bases are TGCAGTGCTAGGGCCCGGACAGGGGACACCGGGGAGCTGTTTTTT.

The chain couples TRBV5-4 to TRBJ2-7, with 14 bases aligning to TRBD2. Unmatched junction bases numbered 3, after V lost 3 bases and J lost 4 bases. This CDR3 is built from 15 residues. CDR1 SGHNT and CDR2 YYREEE come from the germline V gene (reference sequence). The DNA of the CDR3 is TGTGCCAGCAGCTGGGGACTAGCGGGAGCATACGAGCAGTACTTC. This gives the protein CASSWGLAGAYEQYF.

The chain uses TRBV4-1 and TRBJ2-2, with 10 positions matching TRBD2. V shed 4 bases, J shed 6 bases, and the junction held 5 bases outside the gene matches. The germline V gene has CDR1 MGHRA and CDR2 YSYEKL. There are 15 residues in the CDR3. CDR3 DNA sequence: TGCGCCAGCAGCCCGAGACTAGCGGGCCCCGGGGAGCTGTTTTTT. It codes for CASSPRLAGPGELFF.

The chain uses TRBV9 and TRBJ2-1; D remains unclear. The CDR3 runs 12 residues. Germline CDR1 and CDR2: SGDLS and YYNGEE. Trimming removed 4 bases at V and 7 bases at J, with 9 bases between. The CDR3 bases are TGTGCCAGCAGCCCCGGTAGAAATGAGCAGTTCTTC. It codes for CASSPGRNEQFF.

The J gene is TRBJ2-2, the V gene TRBV6-5; D may be TRBD1 (5 bases). Germline V CDR1 and CDR2: MNHEY, SVGAGI. The CDR3 has 16 residues. The germline V and J ends were trimmed by 0 bases and 0 bases, with 8 bases remaining between them. The CDR3 nucleotides are TGTGCCAGCAGTTACTCCCTGGGGCCGAACACCGGGGAGCTGTTTTTT. This encodes CASSYSLGPNTGELFF.

The J gene is TRBJ2-5, the V gene TRBV15; D not certain. Germline-derived CDR1 and CDR2 are LNHNV and YYDKDF (reference sequence). The CDR3 sequence is 14 residues long. Trimming removed 5 bases from V and 4 bases from J, with 14 bases in between. The DNA of the CDR3 is TGTGCCACCAGCGGAAACCCTAACGGAGAGACCCAGTACTTC. It codes for CATSGNPNGETQYF.

This clonotype came up a few times. This chain joins TRBV30 and TRBJ2-7, with 7 bases that match TRBD1. The ends lost 6 bases at V and 5 bases at J; junction bases unmatched: 10. The CDR3 extends over 13 amino acids. Germline assignment: CDR1 GTSNPN and CDR2 SVGIG (reference sequence). CDR3 nucleotide sequence: TGTGCCTGCCTACAGGGGCTCGGCGACGAGCAGTACTTC. This codes for CACLQGLGDEQYF.

The chain links TRBV7-2 to TRBJ2-7; D could derive from TRBD1 or TRBD2 (6 bases each). The CDR3 runs to 15 residues. Germline values: CDR1 SGHTA, CDR2 FQGNSA. Trimming removed 4 bases from V and 4 bases from J, with 17 bases in between. CDR3 region: CASSSRLRGVYEQYF. In DNA, the CDR3 is TGTGCCAGCAGCTCGAGACTAAGGGGGGTTTACGAGCAGTACTTC.